The 5 T cell receptor beta chains reported below all come from one sample, sequenced in a study of cytomegalovirus exposure and HLA in healthy donors. Repertoires were generated with immunoSEQ multiplex PCR, while TCRdb's copy carries only in-frame clones and drops some. The data hold hundreds of thousands of clones, with about 90% observed a single time. The sequenced sample consisted of PBMCs. The receptors originated from a man between 18 and 29 years old in good health and CMV-seropositive.

The chain combines TRBV7-8 with TRBJ2-2; 9 positions agree with TRBD1. CDR1 and CDR2 (germline): SGHVS, FQNEAQ. This CDR3 has 15 residues. Trimming at V came to 5 bases and at J to 7 bases, leaving 8 bases not matched to a gene. The CDR3 is CASSSLQGAGGELFF. The CDR3 DNA sequence: TGTGCCAGCAGCAGCCTACAGGGGGCTGGCGGGGAGCTGTTTTTT.

J is TRBJ2-2 and V is TRBV15; D gene unclear. The CDR3 has 15 amino acids. Germline V gene data show CDR1 as LNHNV and CDR2 as YYDKDF (reference sequence). V was cut by 0 bases and J by 4 bases, with 9 bases left in between. The CDR3 DNA sequence: TGTGCCACCAGCAGAGATAACCGGCCCACCGGGGAGCTGTTTTTT. Translating it yields CATSRDNRPTGELFF. The full variable domain, completed using reference TRBV15 and TRBJ2-2, is DAMVIQNPRYQVTQFGKPVTLSCSQTLNHNVMYWYQQKSSQAPKLLFHYYDKDFNNEADTPDNFQSRRPNTSFCFLDIRSPGLGDTAMYLCATSRDNRPTGELFFGEGSRLTVL.

The V call is TRBV7-9, the J call TRBJ2-5; 11 bases map to TRBD1. The CDR3 has 14 amino acids. CDR1 is SEHNR, CDR2 FQNEAQ, per germline (reference sequence). J lost 5 bases, V lost 4 bases, and 3 bases had no gene match. The CDR3 nucleotides are TGTGCCAGCAGCTCGGGACAGGGGGTCGAGACCCAGTACTTC. Amino acid sequence: CASSSGQGVETQYF.

CDR3 loop: CASSSTSTDTQYF. CDR3 DNA: TGTGCCAGCAGTTCCACCAGCACAGATACGCAGTATTTT. V and J are TRBV27 and TRBJ2-3; D is unclear. V was shortened by 4 bases and J by 0 bases, with 5 bases between the two germline ends. Germline V CDR1 and CDR2: MNHEY, SMNVEV (reference sequence). The CDR3 covers 13 residues.

This clone has a single count. The rearrangement links TRBV5-6 to TRBJ1-5; D is unclear. The CDR3 has 13 amino acids. The V end lost 2 bases, the J end lost 5 bases, and 8 bases lay between the germline ends. Germline loops: CDR1 SGHDT, CDR2 YYEEEE. The CDR3 DNA follows: TGTGCCAGCAGCTTTTCCCTAGATCAGCCCCAGCATTTT. Protein product: CASSFSLDQPQHF.